The clone carrying this TCR beta chain has a handful of counts. At one boundary the junction diverges from the germline segment, which might be a read error. Described treatment: randomized to nivolumab then ipilimumab (arm A) or the reverse (arm B). Produced via immunoSEQ multiplex PCR; TCRdb's table is partial and in-frame only. The sample yields 6,000 to 9,500 clones, roughly 28% seen once. The entry originates in a study of sequential checkpoint blockade in melanoma. Study details: Randomization was 1:1 between first-line nivolumab→ipilimumab and ipilimumab→nivolumab.

This CDR3 is 13 amino acids long. The sample was tumor tissue (inferred from file names), taken from a patient given nivolumab and ipilimumab in sequence. The sequence was collected from a human donor with melanoma. The rearrangement uses TRBV7-1 and TRBJ2-7; possibly TRBD1 for D (5 bases). TRBV7-1 is filed as an ORF, its function uncertain. CDR3 in DNA: TGTGCCAGAAGCTTACCAGGACACCTCGAGCAGTACTTC. It translates to CARSLPGHLEQYF.